This T cell receptor (beta chain) was documented in a study of cytomegalovirus exposure and HLA in healthy donors. Study findings and constraints: A later analysis showed HLA-associated TCR beta chains outstripping equally common others in clonal expansion. HLA alleles showed associations with 16,951 TCR beta sequences in a later analysis, at a 0.05 false discovery rate. It was only CMV serostatus that was available as immune exposure information.

The PCR used 60 Vbeta and 13 Jbeta primers. The repertoire was sequenced with immunoSEQ multiplex PCR; TCRdb's copy has only in-frame clones and lacks some. The sample records approximately 170,000 clones, around 68% being singletons. V lost 0 bases and J lost 6; bases outside the gene matches: 3. Germline V gene sequence: CDR1 SGHNT, CDR2 YYREEE (reference sequence). CDR3 length equals 13 residues. As to this clone: Its antigen is as yet unknown.

Sequencing was done on a sample of PBMCs. The origin of this receptor is a man in his fifties or sixties in good health and CMV-seronegative. The chain couples TRBV5-4 to TRBJ2-7, with TRBD1 matching 7 bases. The CDR3 DNA sequence: TGTGCCAGCAGCTTGGGACCAGGGGGCGAGCAGTACTTC. This codes for CASSLGPGGEQYF.